The 25 T cell receptor beta chains below all came from one sample that was sequenced in a study of OX40 agonist ivuxolimab in advanced cancers. The method behind the library was the immunoSEQ multiplex PCR assay. In its TCRdb copy, this immuneACCESS table keeps in-frame sequences only and misses some clones. Where compared with another copy, unresolved V genes explain less than half of these, and the others have no known cause. The sample has tens of thousands of clones on record, around 86% of them singletons. The ten largest account for more than 0.65% of the sample. Sequencing was performed on CD4+ or CD8+ T cells sorted from blood, taken in a trial of the OX40 agonist ivuxolimab. These receptors all stem from an adult with an advanced solid tumor such as melanoma, head and neck, liver or kidney cancer.

In this sample, this clone turned up once. J is TRBJ2-2 and V is TRBV18; possible D gene TRBD2, 5 bases. The germline V and J ends were trimmed by 4 bases and 4 bases, with 7 bases remaining between them. The CDR3 runs to 13 residues. CDR1 KGHSH and CDR2 LQKENI come from the germline V gene. The CDR3 bases are TGTGCCAGCTCACTAGCGTTCACCGGGGAGCTGTTTTTT. Residues: CASSLAFTGELFF.

The table lists this clone with a few counts. V and J are TRBV2 and TRBJ2-7, with D maybe TRBD1 (7 bases). This CDR3 is built from 15 residues. Germline V gives CDR1 SNHLY, CDR2 FYNNEI. V shed 7 bases and J shed 2 bases, with 18 bases lying between them. This chain's CDR3 is CASTQGGQVTYEQYF. The DNA for the CDR3 is TGTGCCAGCACCCAGGGGGGTCAGGTGACCTACGAGCAGTACTTC.

The chain employs TRBV5-1 and TRBJ2-3, with 7 positions matching TRBD2. This CDR3 has 16 residues. J lost 0 bases, V lost 9 bases, and 13 bases had no gene match. The germline V gene has CDR1 SGHRS and CDR2 YFSETQ. DNA for the CDR3: TGCGCCACCACGGGAACCGCGGGGGTGAGCACAGATACGCAGTATTTT. Translated: CATTGTAGVSTDTQYF.

This clone has a handful of counts. CDR3 residues: CASSPGTGSNQPQHF. The CDR3 DNA is TGTGCCAGCTCACCAGGGACAGGCTCCAATCAGCCCCAGCATTTT. This chain uses TRBV18 with TRBJ1-5; the match to TRBD1 covers 8 bases. The V gene end was trimmed by 2 bases and the J gene end by 3 bases; junction bases not matched to a gene: 3. The CDR3 is made up of 15 amino acids. Looked up from germline, CDR1 is KGHSH and CDR2 is LQKENI.

This clone was detected only a few times. This chain joins TRBV7-3 and TRBJ2-7; 7 nucleotides align to TRBD2. Germline lookup yields CDR1 SGHTA and CDR2 FQGTGA. CDR3 length equals 15 residues. V lost 1 base, J lost 0 bases, and 3 bases stayed unmatched. The CDR3 sequence is CASSLNGGSSYEQYF. CDR3 coding DNA: TGTGCCAGCAGCTTAAACGGGGGGTCCTCCTACGAGCAGTACTTC.

The chain recombines TRBV9 with TRBJ2-1, with D unresolved. Germline-derived CDR1 and CDR2 are SGDLS and YYNGEE. This CDR3 has 16 residues. V was cut by 4 bases and J by 9 bases, with 23 bases left in between. The CDR3 DNA reads as TGTGCCAGCAGCCTAAGTCCCAGGTCCAGAGGTGGTGAGCAGTTCTTC. Protein product: CASSLSPRSRGGEQFF.

This chain uses TRBV18 with TRBJ1-1, with a weak D call TRBD1 (6 bases). The V end lost 3 bases, the J end lost 7 bases, and 18 bases lay between the germline ends. The CDR3 has 15 amino acids. CDR1 KGHSH and CDR2 LQKENI come from the germline V gene. DNA for the CDR3: TGTGCCAGCTCACCCCTTGACAGGAGACGAGGTGAAGCTTTCTTT. It yields the protein CASSPLDRRRGEAFF.

The chain links TRBV11-1 to TRBJ1-6; tentative D call: TRBD1 (5 bases). CDR1 and CDR2 from the germline V gene are SGHAT and FQDESV (reference sequence). V was pared by 1 base and J by 1 base, with 14 bases between. The CDR3 contains 18 residues. The CDR3 sequence is CASSLEKTGYSYNSPLHF. CDR3 DNA sequence: TGTGCCAGCAGCTTAGAGAAAACAGGTTATTCCTATAATTCACCCCTCCACTTT.

This chain uses TRBV19 with TRBJ2-3, with 9 bases that match TRBD1. V dropped 6 bases and J dropped 1; count of bases not matched to a gene: 8. This CDR3 has 16 amino acids. Germline V gives CDR1 LNHDA, CDR2 SQIVND (reference sequence). The CDR3 coding sequence is TGTGCCAGTAGCGACAGGGGGAGGTTGGGCACAGATACGCAGTATTTT. It is translated as CASSDRGRLGTDTQYF.

This clone is a singleton in its sample. This chain connects TRBV2 to TRBJ2-2; 7 positions match TRBD2. The J segment lost 9 bases and the V segment lost 11 bases, leaving 6 bases of the junction unmatched. Germline loops: CDR1 SNHLY, CDR2 FYNNEI. The length of the CDR3 is 11 residues. In DNA, the CDR3 is TGTGCCGGAACTAGCGCCCGGGAGCTGTTTTTT. As protein: CAGTSARELFF.

The chain is built from TRBV6-5 and TRBJ1-6; D possibly corresponds to TRBD1 (6 bases). The CDR3 contains 15 residues. Trimming took 6 bases from V and 6 from J, leaving 15 bases between them. The V gene's germline CDR1 is MNHEY and CDR2 SVGAGI. CDR3 protein: CASSLQGMGNSPLHF. As DNA, the CDR3 is TGTGCCAGCAGCCTTCAGGGGATGGGTAATTCACCCCTCCACTTT.

V gene TRBV9 combines with J gene TRBJ2-2; D remains ambiguous. The germline V and J ends were trimmed by 1 base and 8 bases, with 12 bases remaining between them. The CDR3 has 14 residues. CDR1 SGDLS and CDR2 YYNGEE come from the germline V gene. Written as DNA, the CDR3 is TGTGCCAGCAGCGTAACCAACCTGGCGGGGGAGCTGTTTTTT. Protein sequence: CASSVTNLAGELFF.

A single count supports this clone. The rearrangement joins TRBV11-2 to TRBJ2-7; D unclear. Germline V gives CDR1 SGHAT, CDR2 FQNNGV. The CDR3 loop spans 17 amino acids. The V end lost 2 bases, the J end lost 4 bases, and 21 bases lay between the germline ends. The CDR3 DNA follows: TGTGCCAGCAGCTTATTAGCAGGCCGACCTAGTCCGTACGAGCAGTACTTC. Translation gives CASSLLAGRPSPYEQYF.

This chain joins TRBV7-2 and TRBJ1-1; 9 bases match TRBD1. V lost 3 bases to trimming and J lost 1 base; unmatched junction nucleotides: 3. CDR1 is SGHTA, CDR2 FQGNSA, per germline. The CDR3 length is 15 residues. This CDR3 reads CASSFQGQGNTEAFF. The CDR3 nucleotides read TGTGCCAGCAGCTTCCAGGGACAGGGGAACACTGAAGCTTTCTTT. Together with reference TRBV7-2 and TRBJ1-1, the CDR3 gives the full variable domain: GAGVSQSPSNKVTEKGKDVELRCDPISGHTALYWYRQSLGQGLEFLIYFQGNSAPDKSGLPSDRFSAERTGGSVSTLTIQRTQQEDSAVYLCASSFQGQGNTEAFFGQGTRLTVV.

V usage is TRBV19 and J usage is TRBJ1-5; D ambiguous. The CDR3 is 17 residues long. Germline values: CDR1 LNHDA, CDR2 SQIVND (reference sequence). Trimming removed 3 bases at V and 2 bases at J, with 17 bases between. The CDR3 nucleotides read TGTGCCAGTAGTATTCAAACCGGCTATATGGGCAATCAGCCCCAGCATTTT. It codes for CASSIQTGYMGNQPQHF.

V is TRBV28 and J is TRBJ2-2; possibly TRBD2 for D (6 bases). With 11 bases removed from V and 8 bases from J, the gap between germline ends came to 21 bases. Looked up from germline, CDR1 is MDHEN and CDR2 is SYDVKM. This CDR3 comprises 14 residues. CDR3 in amino acids: CAPRSFGGGGELFF. CDR3 in DNA: TGTGCCCCGCGCAGCTTCGGTGGAGGGGGGGAGCTGTTTTTT. Full variable domain (outside the CDR3, taken from reference TRBV28 and TRBJ2-2): DVKVTQSSRYLVKRTGEKVFLECVQDMDHENMFWYRQDPGLGLRLIYFSYDVKMKEKGDIPEGYSVSREKKERFSLILESASTNQTSMYLCAPRSFGGGGELFFGEGSRLTVL.

The chain combines TRBV25-1 with TRBJ2-5; D may be TRBD1 or TRBD2 (5 bases each). The CDR3 covers 14 residues. V was cut by 1 base and J by 1 base, with 7 bases left in between. CDR1 MGHDK and CDR2 SYGVNS come from the germline V gene. CDR3 region: CASSEWGSQETQYF. In DNA form, the CDR3 reads TGTGCCAGCAGTGAATGGGGGAGCCAAGAGACCCAGTACTTC.

Worth noting for this clone: In the same sample, other DNA sequences code for this CDR3. CDR3 coding DNA: TGCGCCAGCCAAGCACGGGCCAGGAGCACAGATACGCAGTATTTT. This gives the protein CASQARARSTDTQYF. This chain joins TRBV4-3 and TRBJ2-3; D not resolved. V lost 8 bases, J lost 0 bases, and 15 bases lay in between. The CDR3 contains 15 residues. Germline V CDR1 and CDR2: LGHNA, YSLEER.

CDR3 sequence reads: CASSRSNRYEQYF. DNA of the CDR3: TGTGCCAGCAGCCGTTCAAACCGCTACGAGCAGTACTTC. The chain is built from TRBV25-1 and TRBJ2-7, with unresolved D. CDR3 length: 13 amino acids. Germline V CDR1 and CDR2: MGHDK, SYGVNS. With 6 bases removed from V and 3 bases from J, the gap between germline ends came to 12 bases.

CDR3 loop: CAMGSGRAGETQYF. For the CDR3, the DNA is TGTGCCATGGGGAGCGGGAGGGCCGGGGAGACCCAGTACTTC. The chain joins TRBV10-3 to TRBJ2-5, with 10 bases that match TRBD2. V dropped 9 bases and J dropped 5; count of bases not matched to a gene: 9. Germline values: CDR1 ENHRY, CDR2 SYGVKD. The CDR3 is 14 residues long.

This clone was seen only once. The identical CDR3 is also encoded by other nucleotide sequences in the sample. The chain recombines TRBV18 with TRBJ1-1, with 8 bases that match TRBD1. Germline-derived CDR1 and CDR2 are KGHSH and LQKENI. V was clipped by 2 bases and J by 1 base; unmatched bases: 3. The CDR3 runs to 15 residues. The CDR3 bases are TGTGCCAGCTCACCATCCGGGACAGGGAACACTGAAGCTTTCTTT. Translating gives CASSPSGTGNTEAFF.

The rearrangement links TRBV7-8 to TRBJ2-7; 11 positions agree with TRBD1. V shed 4 bases and J 6 bases; nucleotides not matched to a gene: 8. This CDR3 is 15 amino acids long. The V gene's germline CDR1 is SGHVS and CDR2 FQNEAQ. The CDR3 bases are TGTGCCAGCAGCTCCCACGGGACAGGGGGACGCGAGCAGTACTTC. Translation: CASSSHGTGGREQYF. Full variable domain (remainder filled in from reference TRBV7-8 and TRBJ2-7): GAGVSQSPRYKVAKRGQDVALRCDPISGHVSLFWYQQALGQGPEFLTYFQNEAQLDKSGLPSDRFFAERPEGSVSTLKIQRTQQEDSAVYLCASSSHGTGGREQYFGPGTRLTVT.

The chain recombines TRBV7-3 with TRBJ2-2, with 13 bases identical to TRBD2. J lost 7 bases, V lost 0 bases, and 8 bases had no gene match. This CDR3 has 18 amino acids. Germline V lookup: CDR1 SGHTA, CDR2 FQGTGA. As DNA, the CDR3 is TGTGCCAGCAGCTTAACTGGGACTAGCGGGGTAGTGAGCGGGGAGCTGTTTTTT. The encoded protein is CASSLTGTSGVVSGELFF.

The chain carries TRBV7-2 and TRBJ2-2; D gene unclear. Looked up from germline, CDR1 is SGHTA and CDR2 is FQGNSA. Trimming pared 6 bases from V and 5 bases from J, leaving 7 bases between. The CDR3 is 12 amino acids. CDR3 nucleotide sequence: TGTGCCAGCAGAGTAGGGACCGGGGAGCTGTTTTTT. It yields the protein CASRVGTGELFF.

The chain's CDR3 is CAWSINRDGYTF. CDR3 in DNA: TGTGCCTGGAGTATTAATCGGGATGGCTACACCTTC. This chain links TRBV30 with TRBJ1-2; unclear D gene. Trimming took off 2 bases at V and 6 bases at J, with 10 bases between the two ends. Germline lookup yields CDR1 GTSNPN and CDR2 SVGIG (reference sequence). The CDR3 sequence is 12 residues long.